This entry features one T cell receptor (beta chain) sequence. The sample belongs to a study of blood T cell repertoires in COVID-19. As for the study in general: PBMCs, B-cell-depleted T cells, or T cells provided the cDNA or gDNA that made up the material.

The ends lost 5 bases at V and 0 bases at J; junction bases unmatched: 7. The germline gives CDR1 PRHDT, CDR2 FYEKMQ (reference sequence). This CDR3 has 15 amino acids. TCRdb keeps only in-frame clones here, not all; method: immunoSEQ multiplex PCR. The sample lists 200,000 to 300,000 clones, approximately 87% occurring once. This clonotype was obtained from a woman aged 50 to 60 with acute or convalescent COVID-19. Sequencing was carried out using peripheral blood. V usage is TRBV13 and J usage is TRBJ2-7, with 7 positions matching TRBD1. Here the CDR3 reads CASSPQGTVSYEQYF. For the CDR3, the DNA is TGTGCCAGCAGCCCTCAAGGGACAGTCTCCTACGAGCAGTACTTC.